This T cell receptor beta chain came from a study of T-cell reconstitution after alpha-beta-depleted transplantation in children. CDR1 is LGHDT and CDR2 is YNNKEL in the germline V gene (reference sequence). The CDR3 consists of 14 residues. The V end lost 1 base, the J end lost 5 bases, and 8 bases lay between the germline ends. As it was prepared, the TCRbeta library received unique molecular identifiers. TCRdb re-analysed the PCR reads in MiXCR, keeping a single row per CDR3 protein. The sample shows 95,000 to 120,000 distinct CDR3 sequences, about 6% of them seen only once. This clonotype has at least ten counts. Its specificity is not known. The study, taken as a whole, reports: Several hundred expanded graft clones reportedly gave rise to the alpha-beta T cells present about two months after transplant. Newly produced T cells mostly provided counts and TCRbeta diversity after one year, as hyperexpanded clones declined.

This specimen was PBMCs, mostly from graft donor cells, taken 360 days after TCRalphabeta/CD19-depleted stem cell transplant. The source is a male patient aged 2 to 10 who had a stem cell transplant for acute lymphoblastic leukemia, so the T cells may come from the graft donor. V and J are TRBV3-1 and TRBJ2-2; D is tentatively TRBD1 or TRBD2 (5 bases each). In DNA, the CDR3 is TGTGCCAGCAGCCAAGCGAGGGGAACCGGGGAGCTGTTTTTT. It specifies CASSQARGTGELFF.